Listed below are T cell receptor beta chains from one sample, sequenced in a study of CD8 T cells in Susac syndrome. TCRdb reprocessed the immunoSEQ multiplex PCR reads via MiXCR and lists one record per CDR3 protein. The data show around 80,000 distinct CDR3 sequences, with under 95% seen just once and 0.45% to 0.55% held by the top ten. Sequencing was done on a sample of CD8+ T cells from PBMCs. These receptors all come from a human donor with Susac syndrome. Each CDR3 is given without its conserved first and last residue.

J: TRBJ2-2; V: TRBV12-3/TRBV12-4; CDR3: ASSLGQGLTGELF
J: NA; V: TRBV7-9; CDR3: ASSHGSRYEQY
J: TRBJ1-1; V: TRBV4-1; CDR3: ASSQDVDMNTEAF
J: TRBJ1-1; V: TRBV6-6; CDR3: ASSYSRWGTEAF
J: TRBJ1-2; V: TRBV6-2/TRBV6-3; CDR3: ASSYIGTGMDGYT
J: TRBJ1-2; V: TRBV6-2/TRBV6-3; CDR3: ASSYRDGYT
J: TRBJ2-2; V: TRBV4-1; CDR3: ASSHRPGELF
J: TRBJ1-1; V: TRBV2; CDR3: ASSYMNTEAF
J: TRBJ2-7; V: TRBV5-5; CDR3: ASSLPDGSYEQY
J: TRBJ2-6; V: TRBV5-6; CDR3: ASSNDWARGANVLT
J: TRBJ1-4; V: TRBV15; CDR3: ATSRDLGPTANEKLF
J: TRBJ1-1; V: TRBV27; CDR3: ASSLSTGLNTEAF
J: TRBJ2-1; V: TRBV30; CDR3: AWSEQGPRPFTYNEQF
J: TRBJ2-1; V: TRBV27; CDR3: ASATGAEQF
J: TRBJ1-1; V: TRBV12-5; CDR3: ASGFRQGAEAF
J: TRBJ1-5; V: TRBV20-1; CDR3: SAMEGNQPQH
J: TRBJ2-6; V: TRBV29-1; CDR3: SVVVGRGSGANVLI
J: TRBJ1-6; V: TRBV7-2; CDR3: ASSSTRSYNSPLH
J: TRBJ2-7; V: TRBV12-3/TRBV12-4; CDR3: ASSFAGQDDEQY
J: TRBJ2-1; V: TRBV6-2/TRBV6-3; CDR3: ASSFDSSGGNEQF
J: TRBJ2-1; V: TRBV28; CDR3: ASSLDPSSYNEQF
J: TRBJ2-2; V: TRBV23-1; CDR3: ASSPQGDGELF
J: TRBJ2-7; V: TRBV6-1; CDR3: ASSTRDGSYEQY
J: TRBJ1-5; V: TRBV12-3/TRBV12-4; CDR3: ASSFSLNQPQH
J: TRBJ1-3; V: TRBV27; CDR3: ASSSFSGNTIY
J: TRBJ2-7; V: TRBV13; CDR3: ASSLQITGATGEQY
J: TRBJ1-2; V: TRBV12-3/TRBV12-4; CDR3: ASSVQGFYGYT
J: TRBJ2-1; V: TRBV7-6; CDR3: ASSPIRDSRNEQF
J: TRBJ1-5; V: TRBV20-1; CDR3: SARDMGGFSNQPQH
J: TRBJ2-7; V: TRBV3-1; CDR3: ASSLDSPGSYEQY
J: TRBJ2-3; V: TRBV7-9; CDR3: ASSLNSGAVADTQY
J: TRBJ1-1; V: TRBV29-1; CDR3: SAFTPTEAF
J: TRBJ1-1; V: TRBV23-1; CDR3: ASSQDRGLFGNTEAF
J: TRBJ2-1; V: TRBV7-8; CDR3: ASSLDVLAGAVSDVDEQF
J: TRBJ1-1; V: TRBV7-3; CDR3: ASSSFVPLNTEAF
J: TRBJ1-2; V: TRBV20-1; CDR3: SARDLGDRAGYT
J: TRBJ2-1; V: TRBV19; CDR3: ASRDLGLAGGYNEQF
J: TRBJ2-7; V: TRBV3-1; CDR3: ASSQEGFGYEQY
J: TRBJ1-2; V: TRBV7-8; CDR3: ASSWTRNYGYT
J: TRBJ2-3; V: TRBV5-1; CDR3: ASSSTGPESTDTQY
J: TRBJ2-7; V: TRBV7-9; CDR3: ASSVRVAYEQY
J: TRBJ1-2; V: TRBV5-1; CDR3: ASSLNAPGQGIYGYT
J: TRBJ1-3; V: TRBV12-3/TRBV12-4; CDR3: ASSFVNGNTIY
J: TRBJ1-5; V: TRBV7-9; CDR3: ASSLGDTSNQPQH
J: TRBJ2-6; V: TRBV7-2; CDR3: ASSSPYGGRLSGANVLT
J: TRBJ1-1; V: TRBV9; CDR3: ASSVQGLGGEAF
J: TRBJ2-5; V: TRBV29-1; CDR3: SARQGQETQY